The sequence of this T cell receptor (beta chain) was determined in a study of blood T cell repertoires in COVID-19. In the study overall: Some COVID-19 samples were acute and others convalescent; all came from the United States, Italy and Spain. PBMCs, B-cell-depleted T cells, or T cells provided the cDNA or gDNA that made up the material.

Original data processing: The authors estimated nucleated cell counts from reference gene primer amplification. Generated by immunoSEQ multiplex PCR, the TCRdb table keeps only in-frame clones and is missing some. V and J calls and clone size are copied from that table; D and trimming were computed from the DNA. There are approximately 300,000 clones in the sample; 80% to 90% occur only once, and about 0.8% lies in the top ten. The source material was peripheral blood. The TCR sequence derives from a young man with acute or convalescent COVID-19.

CDR3 sequence (DNA): TGTGCCAGCAGTTACTCCACCGACAGTACCACCGGGGAGCTGTTTTTT. Amino acid sequence: CASSYSTDSTTGELFF. V and J are TRBV6-5 and TRBJ2-2, with D perhaps TRBD1 (5 bases). The CDR3 is made up of 16 amino acids. Germline V lookup: CDR1 MNHEY, CDR2 SVGAGI. V was shortened by 0 bases and J by 4 bases, with 12 bases between the two germline ends.